This TCR beta chain was recorded in a study of cytomegalovirus exposure and HLA in healthy donors. PCR employed 60 Vbeta and 13 Jbeta primers. The table came from immunoSEQ multiplex PCR; TCRdb's copy has only in-frame clones and leaves some out. The data hold under 90,000 clones, with roughly 80% observed a single time. The germline V and J ends were trimmed by 5 bases and 2 bases, with 10 bases remaining between them. Germline assignment: CDR1 MGHRA and CDR2 YSYEKL. The CDR3 covers 14 residues. The sequencing input was PBMCs. The rearrangement uses TRBV4-1 and TRBJ1-5; D unclear. This receptor was taken from a man between 35 and 55 years old in good health and CMV-seronegative. The CDR3 region is CASSTIPGNQPQHF. CDR3 nucleotides: TGCGCCAGCAGCACCATTCCGGGCAATCAGCCCCAGCATTTT.